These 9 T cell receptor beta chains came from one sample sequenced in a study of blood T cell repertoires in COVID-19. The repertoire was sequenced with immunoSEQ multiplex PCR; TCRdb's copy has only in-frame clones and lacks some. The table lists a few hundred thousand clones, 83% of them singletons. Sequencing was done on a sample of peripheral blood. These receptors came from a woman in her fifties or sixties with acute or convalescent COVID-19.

The CDR3 protein is CASSGQGYSPLHF. The DNA for the CDR3 is TGTGCCAGCAGCGGACAGGGGTATTCACCCCTCCACTTT. This chain uses TRBV6-5 with TRBJ1-6; TRBD1 matches at 9 bases. Germline assignment: CDR1 MNHEY and CDR2 SVGAGI. The length of the CDR3 is 13 residues. V trimming: 6 bases; J trimming: 8 bases; junction bases outside the gene matches: 2.

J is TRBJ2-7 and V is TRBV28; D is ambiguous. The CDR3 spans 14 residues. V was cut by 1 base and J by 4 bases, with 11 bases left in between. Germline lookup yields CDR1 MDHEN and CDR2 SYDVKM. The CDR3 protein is CASSLYRAEYEQYF. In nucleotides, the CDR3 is TGTGCCAGCAGTTTATACCGAGCCGAATACGAGCAGTACTTC.

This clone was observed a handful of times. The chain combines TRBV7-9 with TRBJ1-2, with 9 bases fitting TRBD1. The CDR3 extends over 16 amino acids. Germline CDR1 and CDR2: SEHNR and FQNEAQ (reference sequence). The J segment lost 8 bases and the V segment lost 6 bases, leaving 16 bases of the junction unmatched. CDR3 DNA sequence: TGTGCCAGCAGTACTGTGATGACAGGGGGTGTTTGGGGCTACACCTTC. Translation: CASSTVMTGGVWGYTF.

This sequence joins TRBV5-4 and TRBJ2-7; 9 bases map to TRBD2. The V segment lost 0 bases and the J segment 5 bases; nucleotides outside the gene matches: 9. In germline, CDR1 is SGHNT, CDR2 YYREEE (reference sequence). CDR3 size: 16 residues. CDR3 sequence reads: CASSLGGAGGTHEQYF. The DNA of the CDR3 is TGTGCCAGCAGCTTGGGGGGAGCGGGGGGCACACACGAGCAGTACTTC.

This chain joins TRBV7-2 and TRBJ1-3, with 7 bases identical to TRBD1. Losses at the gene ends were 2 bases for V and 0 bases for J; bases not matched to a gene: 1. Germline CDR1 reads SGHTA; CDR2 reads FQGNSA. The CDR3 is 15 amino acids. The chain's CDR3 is CASSLRDSSGNTIYF. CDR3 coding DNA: TGTGCCAGCAGCTTACGGGACAGCTCTGGAAACACCATATATTTT.

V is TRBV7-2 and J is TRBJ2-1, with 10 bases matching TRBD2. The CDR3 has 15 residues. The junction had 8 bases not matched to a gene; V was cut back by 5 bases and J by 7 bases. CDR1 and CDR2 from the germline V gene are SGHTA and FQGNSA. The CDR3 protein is CASSLGLAAANEQFF. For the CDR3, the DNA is TGTGCCAGCAGCCTAGGACTAGCGGCAGCAAATGAGCAGTTCTTC.

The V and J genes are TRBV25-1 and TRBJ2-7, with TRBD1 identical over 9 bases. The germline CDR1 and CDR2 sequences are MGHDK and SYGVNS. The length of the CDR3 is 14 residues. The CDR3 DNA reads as TGTGCTACGAATGGGGGGACAGGGAATTACGAGCAGTACTTC. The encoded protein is CATNGGTGNYEQYF.

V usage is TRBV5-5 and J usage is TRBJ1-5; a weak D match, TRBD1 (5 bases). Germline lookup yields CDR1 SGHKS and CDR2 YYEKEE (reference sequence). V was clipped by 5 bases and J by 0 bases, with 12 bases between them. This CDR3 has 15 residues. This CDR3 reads CASSSGGGSNQPQHF. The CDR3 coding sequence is TGTGCCAGCAGTTCCGGCGGGGGTAGCAATCAGCCCCAGCATTTT.

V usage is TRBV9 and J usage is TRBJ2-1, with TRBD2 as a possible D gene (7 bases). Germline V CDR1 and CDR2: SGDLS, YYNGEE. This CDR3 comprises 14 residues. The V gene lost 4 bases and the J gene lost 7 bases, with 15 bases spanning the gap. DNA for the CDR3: TGTGCCAGCAGCCTCGGCGGGGGCCGGAATGAGCAGTTCTTC. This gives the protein CASSLGGGRNEQFF.